Sequencing of this T cell receptor beta chain was carried out in a study of blood T cell repertoires in COVID-19. This clone appeared a single time. V shed 0 bases and J 2 bases; nucleotides not matched to a gene: 7. The CDR3 is 16 residues long. Germline assignment: CDR1 SGHDT and CDR2 YYEEEE. Profiled with immunoSEQ multiplex PCR; TCRdb holds only in-frame clones, not every one. This sample carries about 200,000 clones, around 90% of them seen once, and the ten largest clones take nearly 0.55%. The TCR comes from a man aged 45-65 years with acute or convalescent COVID-19. The chain couples TRBV5-6 to TRBJ1-2; 7 bases line up with TRBD1. Specimen: peripheral blood. The CDR3 region is CASSLAGTAINYGYTF. CDR3 coding DNA: TGTGCCAGCAGCTTGGCCGGGACAGCTATAAACTATGGCTACACCTTC.